This TCR beta chain was retrieved from a study of beta chain features in type 1 diabetes. There are a few counts of this clone. The antigen remains unidentified. General study results and limits: When Type 1 diabetes patients were examined, their TCRB CDR3s proved moderately but significantly shorter in all four CD4+ subsets.

The CDR3 runs 13 residues. The J segment lost 4 bases and the V segment lost 6 bases, leaving 3 bases of the junction unmatched. Germline V gene lookup returns CDR1 SEHNR and CDR2 FQNEAQ (reference sequence). Investigators reverse transcribed all isolated RNA, so they sequenced expressed TCRB transcripts. An average around 3.3 million reads came from naive, central memory and regulatory T cell samples. Clones were sequenced by immunoSEQ multiplex PCR, and TCRdb holds only the in-frame ones, with some missing. The profile shows about 710,000 clones, roughly an eighth of them singletons. V and J are TRBV7-9 and TRBJ1-1; 9 bases match TRBD1. The sequenced material came from naive CD4+ T cells from blood. This receptor was obtained from a man in his late teens or twenties with type 1 diabetes. The CDR3 spells CASRATGGTEAFF. CDR3 in DNA: TGTGCCAGCAGAGCGACAGGGGGCACTGAAGCTTTCTTT.